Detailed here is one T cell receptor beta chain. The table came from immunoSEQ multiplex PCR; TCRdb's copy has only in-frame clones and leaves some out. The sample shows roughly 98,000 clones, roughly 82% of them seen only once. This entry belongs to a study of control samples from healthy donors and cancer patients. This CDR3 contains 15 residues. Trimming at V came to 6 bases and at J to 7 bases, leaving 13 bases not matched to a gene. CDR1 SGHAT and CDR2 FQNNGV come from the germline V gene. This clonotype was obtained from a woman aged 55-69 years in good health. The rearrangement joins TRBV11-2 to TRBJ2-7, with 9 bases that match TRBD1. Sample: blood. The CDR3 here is CASSPTGTGLREQYF. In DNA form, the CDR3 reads TGTGCCAGCAGTCCCACAGGGACAGGGCTTCGGGAGCAGTACTTC.